The source of this T cell receptor (beta chain) is a study of long-term antiretroviral therapy in people with HIV. At the level of the study: Collection dates of the earliest samples fall about a decade before the 2015 immediate-ART recommendation. General study points: Dominating the repertoire at all time points were the clones that expanded before ART.

Runs used v3.0 of the immunoSEQ assay and were done at survey level. Generated by immunoSEQ multiplex PCR, the TCRdb table keeps only in-frame clones and is missing some. The profile shows 23,000 or so clones, over 70% of them singletons. About this clone itself: Its cognate antigen is unknown.

The germline gives CDR1 ENHRY, CDR2 SYGVKD. Between the trimmed V and J ends, which lost 2 bases and 5 bases, there was a span of 12 bases. The CDR3 is made up of 15 amino acids. Two or more post-ART PBMC samples, plus at least one pre-ART sample, were available for each donor. The chain uses TRBV10-3 and TRBJ1-4; D uncertain. Source: unsorted PBMCs, taken 0.3 years after starting antiretroviral therapy. This sequence was found in a man aged 45-65 years with HIV. CDR3 protein: CAISEGEGQNEKLFF. As DNA, the CDR3 is TGTGCCATCAGTGAGGGGGAGGGTCAAAATGAAAAACTGTTTTTT.